This TCR beta chain is drawn from a study of cytomegalovirus exposure and HLA in healthy donors. Primers for the PCR totalled 60 Vbeta and 13 Jbeta. Using immunoSEQ multiplex PCR, the repertoire was profiled, and TCRdb retains in-frame clones only, with some absent. Of 100,000 or so clones in the sample, 65% to 75% were seen once. Specimen: PBMCs. The sequence derives from a man between 40 and 49 years old in good health and CMV-seropositive.

The CDR3 region has the DNA TGTGCCAGCAGCTTAGTGGGACAGACTAACTATGGCTACACCTTC. Translating it yields CASSLVGQTNYGYTF. The V and J genes are TRBV5-6 and TRBJ1-2; the match to TRBD1 covers 7 bases. The junction had 4 bases not matched to a gene; V was cut back by 2 bases and J by 0 bases. This CDR3 has 15 amino acids. The germline V gene encodes CDR1 SGHDT and CDR2 YYEEEE.